What follows is one T cell receptor (beta chain) and its context. Its target is unknown. The data originate from a study of identical twins. With 5 bases clipped from V and 7 bases from J, the junction kept 8 bases outside the gene matches. The CDR3 has 13 amino acids. Study-wide findings and caveats: For monozygotic twins, models underestimated out-of-frame TCR alpha sharing. Zero-insertion analyses could be partly confounded by invariant MAIT and iNKT cells.

TCRdb fed the 5' RACE reads into MiXCR, producing one record per CDR3 protein. Among under 350,000 distinct CDR3 sequences listed, 8.5% to 9.5% were seen once. These same data were also listed under a study on yellow fever vaccine responses in identical twins.

This receptor was taken from a young woman in good health. Specimen: CD8+ T cells sorted from blood. The chain combines TRBV12-3 or TRBV12-4 with TRBJ2-7, with 7 nucleotides matching TRBD2. The CDR3 DNA reads TGTGCCAGCAGTGAAGGACTAGTAAGGGAGCAGTACTTC. It specifies CASSEGLVREQYF.